This T cell receptor beta chain was sequenced in a study of identical twins' blood T cells. TCRdb re-called the 5' RACE reads with MiXCR, one entry per CDR3 protein. The sample records a few hundred thousand distinct CDR3 sequences, about 28% being singletons. V was pared by 5 bases and J by 8 bases, with 6 bases of the junction left unmatched. The CDR3 covers 13 residues. Germline V gives CDR1 SQVTM, CDR2 ANQGSEA. This clonotype was detected many times. The source material was PBMCs. The source is a woman aged 18 to 55 in good health. This chain links TRBV29-1 with TRBJ1-5, with 10 bases lining up with TRBD1. CDR3 bases: TGCAGCGTTCGGACAGGGGGGTTGGAGCCCCAGCATTTT. It specifies CSVRTGGLEPQHF.